These T cell receptor beta chains were read from a single sample in a study of blood T cell repertoires in COVID-19. Libraries were prepared by immunoSEQ multiplex PCR; TCRdb keeps only in-frame clonotypes and omits some of them. Here the sample spans 350,000 or so clones, 85% to 90% being singletons. The material sequenced was PBMCs or T cells enriched from blood (not recorded which). The receptors were sampled from a woman in her 30s who had been exposed to COVID-19. Each CDR3 is given with its conserved first and last residue. D genes are given only for firm matches. Some rows have no size entry. The others give once, few or many, or a class for an expanded clone.

cdr3_aa	cdr3_nt	d_call	clone_size	v_call	j_call	cdr3_length
CASSIPGQGGGEQYF	TGCGCCAGCAGCATACCGGGACAGGGTGGGGGCGAGCAGTACTTC	TRBD1	NA	TRBV5-1	TRBJ2-7	15
CASSSTQGTHQETQYF	TGTGCCAGCAGCTCAACCCAGGGGACACACCAAGAGACCCAGTACTTC	NA	once	TRBV7-9	TRBJ2-5	16
CASSSSGRGSTGELFF	TGTGCCAGCAGCTCAAGCGGGAGGGGAAGCACCGGGGAGCTGTTTTTT	TRBD2	few	TRBV7-9	TRBJ2-2	16
CASSLRLASSDEQFF	TGTGCCAGCAGCTTGAGGCTAGCGTCATCAGATGAGCAGTTCTTC	NA	NA	TRBV5-4	TRBJ2-1	15
CASSQSLAETSAFSYNEQFF	TGCGCCAGCAGCCAATCGTTGGCTGAGACTAGCGCCTTCTCCTACAATGAGCAGTTCTTC	TRBD2	NA	TRBV4-1	TRBJ2-1	20
CASSHSYEQYF	TGTGCCAGCAGTCACTCCTACGAGCAGTACTTC	NA	few	TRBV12-3/TRBV12-4	TRBJ2-7	11
CAWSVQGRDSNQPQHF	TGTGCCTGGAGTGTACAGGGGCGGGACAGCAATCAGCCCCAGCATTTT	TRBD1	NA	TRBV30	TRBJ1-5	16
CASSFLETGNGYTF	TGCGCCAGCAGCTTTTTGGAGACAGGGAATGGCTACACCTTC	TRBD1	NA	TRBV5-1	TRBJ1-2	14
CASSRAGIGYNSPLHF	TGTGCCAGCAGCCGCGCAGGGATTGGATATAATTCACCCCTCCACTTT	NA	NA	TRBV27	TRBJ1-6	16
CASRERQGAQEKLFF	TGTGCCAGCAGGGAGAGACAGGGGGCGCAGGAAAAACTGTTTTTT	TRBD1	NA	TRBV27	TRBJ1-4	15
CASSLSSGFHEQYF	TGCGCCAGCAGCTTGTCTTCGGGTTTCCACGAGCAGTACTTC	NA	once	TRBV5-1	TRBJ2-7	14
CASSLGGTSGSGEQFF	TGTGCCAGCAGCTTAGGGGGGACTAGCGGGAGTGGTGAGCAGTTCTTC	TRBD2	NA	TRBV7-9	TRBJ2-1	16
CASSQAFSGSYEQYF	TGTGCCAGCAGCCAAGCGTTTAGCGGGAGCTACGAGCAGTACTTC	TRBD2	once	TRBV3-1/TRBV3-2	TRBJ2-7	15
CASSPASDSSYEQYF	TGCGCCAGCAGCCCCGCTAGCGACAGCTCCTACGAGCAGTACTTC	NA	few	TRBV4-1	TRBJ2-7	15
CASSPGGREQYF	TGTGCCAGCAGCCCAGGGGGCCGCGAGCAGTACTTC	TRBD1	NA	TRBV3-1/TRBV3-2	TRBJ2-7	12
CATSPGGGWSYEQYF	TGTGCCACCAGTCCCGGGGGAGGTTGGTCCTACGAGCAGTACTTC	NA	NA	TRBV24-1	TRBJ2-7	15
CASSVLRGETQYF	TGTGCCAGCAGCGTCCTCAGGGGAGAGACCCAGTACTTC	NA	NA	TRBV7-8	TRBJ2-5	13
CASSLLFRSEGQFF	TGTGCCAGCAGCTTGTTGTTTCGGTCAGAGGGGCAGTTCTTC	NA	NA	TRBV5-8	TRBJ2-1	14